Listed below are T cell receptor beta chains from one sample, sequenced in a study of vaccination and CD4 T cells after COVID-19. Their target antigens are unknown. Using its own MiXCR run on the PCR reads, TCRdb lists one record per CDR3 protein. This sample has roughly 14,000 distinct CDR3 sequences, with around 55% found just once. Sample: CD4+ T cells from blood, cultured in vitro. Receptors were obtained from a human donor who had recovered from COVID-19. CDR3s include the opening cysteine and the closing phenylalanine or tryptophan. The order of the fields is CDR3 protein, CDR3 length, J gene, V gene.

cdr3_aa: CASSYSGGGYNEQFF; cdr3_length: 15; j_call: TRBJ2-1; v_call: TRBV6-5
cdr3_aa: CASSRFGSELYGYTF; cdr3_length: 15; j_call: TRBJ1-2; v_call: TRBV6-1
cdr3_aa: CASRLAGNSYEQYF; cdr3_length: 14; j_call: TRBJ2-7; v_call: TRBV6-1
cdr3_aa: CASIKGAYNEQFF; cdr3_length: 13; j_call: TRBJ2-1; v_call: TRBV10-2
cdr3_aa: CASSPPLGGNTGELFF; cdr3_length: 16; j_call: TRBJ2-2; v_call: TRBV18
cdr3_aa: CASRQGSYEQYF; cdr3_length: 12; j_call: TRBJ2-7; v_call: TRBV10-3
cdr3_aa: CASSLGPTGANTEAFF; cdr3_length: 16; j_call: TRBJ1-1; v_call: TRBV5-1
cdr3_aa: CASKPPGTGELFF; cdr3_length: 13; j_call: TRBJ2-2; v_call: TRBV19
cdr3_aa: CASSNGPANTIYF; cdr3_length: 13; j_call: TRBJ1-3; v_call: TRBV7-9
cdr3_aa: CASSLGGGVGETQYF; cdr3_length: 15; j_call: TRBJ2-5; v_call: TRBV7-3
cdr3_aa: CASSPPSANYGYTF; cdr3_length: 14; j_call: TRBJ1-2; v_call: TRBV18
cdr3_aa: CSARRPGRESFSYEQYF; cdr3_length: 17; j_call: TRBJ2-7; v_call: TRBV20-1
cdr3_aa: CASSRTGNFGYTF; cdr3_length: 13; j_call: TRBJ1-2; v_call: TRBV7-2
cdr3_aa: CASSPARDYEQYF; cdr3_length: 13; j_call: TRBJ2-7; v_call: TRBV18